This T cell receptor (beta chain) was obtained from a study of PD-1 blockade in classical Hodgkin lymphoma. General study results and limits: Those achieving complete response showed baseline diversity like newly diagnosed patients.

Each patient's relapse followed autologous stem cell transplantation, and brentuximab vedotin exposure varied. Complete response, partial response or progressive disease were the best responses. In regard to this clone: Its antigen is as yet unknown.

Measured with immunoSEQ multiplex PCR; TCRdb has only the in-frame clones, and not every one. The sample contains tens of thousands of clones, 85% to 90% of which appear only once. The CDR3 is made up of 11 amino acids. V gave up 10 bases and J gave up 7 bases, with 11 bases separating them. Germline lookup yields CDR1 MNHNY and CDR2 SVGAGI (reference sequence). J is TRBJ2-1 and V is TRBV6-6; D may be TRBD2 (5 bases). Here the sequenced sample was peripheral blood mononuclear cells (PBMCs), taken at baseline. The origin of this receptor is a human donor with classical Hodgkin lymphoma. CDR3 sequence (DNA): TGTGCCATCCTTGGAGGTAATGAGCAGTTCTTC. Translation: CAILGGNEQFF.